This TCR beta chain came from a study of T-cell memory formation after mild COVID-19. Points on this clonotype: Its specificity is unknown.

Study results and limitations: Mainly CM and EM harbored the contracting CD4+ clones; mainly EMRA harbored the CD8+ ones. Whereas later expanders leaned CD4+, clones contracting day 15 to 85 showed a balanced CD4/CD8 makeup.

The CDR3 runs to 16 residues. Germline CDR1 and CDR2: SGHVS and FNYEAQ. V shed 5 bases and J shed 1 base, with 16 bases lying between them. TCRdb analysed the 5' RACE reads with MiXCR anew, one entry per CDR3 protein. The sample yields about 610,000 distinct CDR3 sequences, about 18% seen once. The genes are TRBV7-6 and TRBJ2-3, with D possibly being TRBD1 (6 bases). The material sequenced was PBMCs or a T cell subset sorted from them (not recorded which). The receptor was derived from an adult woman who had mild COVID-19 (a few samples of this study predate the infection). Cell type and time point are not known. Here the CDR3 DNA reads TGTGCCAGCAGCCACCTGACAGGTTTTGGCACAGATACGCAGTATTTT. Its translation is CASSHLTGFGTDTQYF.